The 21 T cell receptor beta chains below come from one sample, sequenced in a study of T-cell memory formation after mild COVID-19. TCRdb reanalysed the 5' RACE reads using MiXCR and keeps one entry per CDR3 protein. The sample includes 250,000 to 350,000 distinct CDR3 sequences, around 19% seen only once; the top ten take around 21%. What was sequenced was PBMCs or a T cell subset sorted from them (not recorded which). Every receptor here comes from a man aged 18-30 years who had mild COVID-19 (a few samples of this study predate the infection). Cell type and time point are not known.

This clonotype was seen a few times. The CDR3 sequence: CASSYGAPRPHYGYTF. The CDR3 DNA is TGTGCCAGCAGTTACGGGGCACCCCGTCCTCACTATGGCTACACCTTC. This chain uses TRBV6-5 with TRBJ1-2, with D perhaps matching TRBD1 (5 bases). Germline CDR1 MNHEY, CDR2 SVGAGI. The length of the CDR3 is 16 residues. V lost 2 bases to trimming and J lost 3 bases, with 16 bases between them.

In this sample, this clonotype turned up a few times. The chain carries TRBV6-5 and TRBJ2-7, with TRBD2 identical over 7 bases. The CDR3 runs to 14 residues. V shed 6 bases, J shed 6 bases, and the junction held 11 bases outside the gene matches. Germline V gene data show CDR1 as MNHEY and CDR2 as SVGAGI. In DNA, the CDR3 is TGTGCCAGCAGGGACCCGGGGGGTTCAGGCGAGCAGTACTTC. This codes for CASRDPGGSGEQYF.

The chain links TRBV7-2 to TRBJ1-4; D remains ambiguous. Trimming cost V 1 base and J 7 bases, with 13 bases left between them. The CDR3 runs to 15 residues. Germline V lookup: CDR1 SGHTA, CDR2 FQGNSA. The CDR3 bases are TGTGCCAGCAGCTTAGAACACCCAAGAGGTGAAAAACTGTTTTTT. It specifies CASSLEHPRGEKLFF.

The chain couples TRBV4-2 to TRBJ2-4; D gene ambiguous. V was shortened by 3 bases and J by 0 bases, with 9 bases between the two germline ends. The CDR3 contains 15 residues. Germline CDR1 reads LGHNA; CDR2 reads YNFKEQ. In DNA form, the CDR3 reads TGTGCCAGCAGCCAGGCCGATTTAGCCAAAAACATTCAGTACTTC. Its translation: CASSQADLAKNIQYF.

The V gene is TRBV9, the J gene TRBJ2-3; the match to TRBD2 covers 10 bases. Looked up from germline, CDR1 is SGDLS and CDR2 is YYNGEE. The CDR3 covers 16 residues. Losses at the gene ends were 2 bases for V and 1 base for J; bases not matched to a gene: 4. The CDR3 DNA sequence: TGTGCCAGCAGCGTCCTAGCGGGGGCTCGCACAGATACGCAGTATTTT. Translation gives CASSVLAGARTDTQYF.

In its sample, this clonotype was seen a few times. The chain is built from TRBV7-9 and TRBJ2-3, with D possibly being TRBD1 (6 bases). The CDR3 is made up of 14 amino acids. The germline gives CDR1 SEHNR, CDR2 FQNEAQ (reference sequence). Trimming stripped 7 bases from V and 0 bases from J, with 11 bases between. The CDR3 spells CASIRGASTDTQYF. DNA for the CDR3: TGTGCCAGCATCAGGGGTGCTAGCACAGATACGCAGTATTTT.

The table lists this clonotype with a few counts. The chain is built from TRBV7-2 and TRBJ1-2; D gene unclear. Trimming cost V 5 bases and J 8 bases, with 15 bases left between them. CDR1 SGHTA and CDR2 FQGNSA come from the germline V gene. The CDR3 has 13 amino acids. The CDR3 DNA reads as TGTGCCAGCAGCGCCCGCTCGGGGAACGGCTACACCTTC. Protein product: CASSARSGNGYTF.

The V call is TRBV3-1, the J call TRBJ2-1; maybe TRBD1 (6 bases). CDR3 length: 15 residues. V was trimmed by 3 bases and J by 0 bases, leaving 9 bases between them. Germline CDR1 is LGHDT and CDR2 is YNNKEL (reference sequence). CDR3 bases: TGTGCCAGCAGCCACGACAGGAGCTCCTACAATGAGCAGTTCTTC. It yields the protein CASSHDRSSYNEQFF.

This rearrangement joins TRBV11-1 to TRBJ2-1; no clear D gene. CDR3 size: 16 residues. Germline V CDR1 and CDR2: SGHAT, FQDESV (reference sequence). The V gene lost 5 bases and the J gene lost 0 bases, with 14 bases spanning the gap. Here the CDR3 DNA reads TGTGCCAGCAGCCCTACTACCGCGAGCTCCTACAATGAGCAGTTCTTC. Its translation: CASSPTTASSYNEQFF.

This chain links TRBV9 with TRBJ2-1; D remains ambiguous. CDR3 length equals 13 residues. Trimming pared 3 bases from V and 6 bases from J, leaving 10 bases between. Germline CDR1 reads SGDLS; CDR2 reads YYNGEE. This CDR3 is CASSAPRVNEQFF. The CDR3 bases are TGTGCCAGCAGCGCACCCCGGGTCAATGAGCAGTTCTTC.

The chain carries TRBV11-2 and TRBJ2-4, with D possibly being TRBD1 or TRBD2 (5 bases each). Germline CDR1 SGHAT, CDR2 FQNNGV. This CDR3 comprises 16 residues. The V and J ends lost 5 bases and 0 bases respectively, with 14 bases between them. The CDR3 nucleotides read TGTGCCAGCAGCCTAACCGAGGGGATAGCCAAAAACATTCAGTACTTC. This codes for CASSLTEGIAKNIQYF.

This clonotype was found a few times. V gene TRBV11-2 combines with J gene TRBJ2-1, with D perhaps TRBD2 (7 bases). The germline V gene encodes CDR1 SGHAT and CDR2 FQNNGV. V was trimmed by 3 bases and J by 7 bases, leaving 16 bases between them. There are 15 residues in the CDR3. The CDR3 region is CASSFTAGAANEQFF. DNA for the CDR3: TGTGCCAGCAGCTTCACGGCGGGGGCTGCAAATGAGCAGTTCTTC.

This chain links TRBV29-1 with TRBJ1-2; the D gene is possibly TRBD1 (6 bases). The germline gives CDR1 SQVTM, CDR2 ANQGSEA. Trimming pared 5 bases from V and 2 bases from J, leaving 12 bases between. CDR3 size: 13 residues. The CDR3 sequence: CSVRTDPNYGYTF. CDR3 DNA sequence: TGCAGCGTTCGGACAGATCCGAACTATGGCTACACCTTC.

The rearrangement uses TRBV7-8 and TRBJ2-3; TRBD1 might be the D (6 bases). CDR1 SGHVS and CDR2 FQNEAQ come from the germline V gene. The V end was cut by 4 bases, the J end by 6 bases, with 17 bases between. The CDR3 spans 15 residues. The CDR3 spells CASSSGTTGEDTQYF. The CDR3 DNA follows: TGTGCCAGCAGCTCTGGGACGACAGGAGAGGATACGCAGTATTTT. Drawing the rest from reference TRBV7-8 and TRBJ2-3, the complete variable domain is GAGVSQSPRYKVAKRGQDVALRCDPISGHVSLFWYQQALGQGPEFLTYFQNEAQLDKSGLPSDRFFAERPEGSVSTLKIQRTQQEDSAVYLCASSSGTTGEDTQYFGPGTRLTVL.

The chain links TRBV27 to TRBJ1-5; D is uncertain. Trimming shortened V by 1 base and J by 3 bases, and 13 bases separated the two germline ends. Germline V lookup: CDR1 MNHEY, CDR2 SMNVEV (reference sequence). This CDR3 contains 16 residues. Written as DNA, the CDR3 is TGTGCCAGCAGTTTATTTCCTGGACCCCTCAATCAGCCCCAGCATTTT. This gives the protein CASSLFPGPLNQPQHF.

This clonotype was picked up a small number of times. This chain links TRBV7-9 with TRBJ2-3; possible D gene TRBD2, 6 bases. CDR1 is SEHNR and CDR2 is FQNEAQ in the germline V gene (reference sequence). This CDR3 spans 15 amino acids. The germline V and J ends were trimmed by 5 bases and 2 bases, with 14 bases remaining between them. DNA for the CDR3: TGTGCCAGCAGCGTACGGGGACTCATCACAGATACGCAGTATTTT. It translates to CASSVRGLITDTQYF. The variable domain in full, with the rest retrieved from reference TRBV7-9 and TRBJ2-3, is DTGVSQNPRHKITKRGQNVTFRCDPISEHNRLYWYRQTLGQGPEFLTYFQNEAQLEKSRLLSDRFSAERPKGSFSTLEIQRTEQGDSAMYLCASSVRGLITDTQYFGPGTRLTVL.

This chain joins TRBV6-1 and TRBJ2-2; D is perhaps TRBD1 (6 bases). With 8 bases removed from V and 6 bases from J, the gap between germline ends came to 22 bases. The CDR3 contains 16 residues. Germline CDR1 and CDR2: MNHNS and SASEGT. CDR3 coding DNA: TGTGCCAGCGCAATCCATTCCGGGCACAGGGCCGGGGAGCTGTTTTTT. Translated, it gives CASAIHSGHRAGELFF.

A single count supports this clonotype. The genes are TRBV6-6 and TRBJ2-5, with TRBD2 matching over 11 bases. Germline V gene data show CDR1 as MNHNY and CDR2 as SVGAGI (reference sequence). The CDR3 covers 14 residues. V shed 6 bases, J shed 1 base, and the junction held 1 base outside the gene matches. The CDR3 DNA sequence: TGTGCCAGCAGCGGACTAGCGGGCCAAGAGACCCAGTACTTC. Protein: CASSGLAGQETQYF.

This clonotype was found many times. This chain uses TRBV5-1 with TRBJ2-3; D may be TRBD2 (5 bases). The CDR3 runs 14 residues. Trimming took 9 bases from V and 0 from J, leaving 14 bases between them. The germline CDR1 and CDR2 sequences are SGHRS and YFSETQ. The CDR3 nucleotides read TGCGCCACGCGGGCGACTCTAAGCACAGATACGCAGTATTTT. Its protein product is CATRATLSTDTQYF. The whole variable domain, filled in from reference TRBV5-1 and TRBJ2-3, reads KAGVTQTPRYLIKTRGQQVTLSCSPISGHRSVSWYQQTPGQGLQFLFEYFSETQRNKGNFPGRFSGRQFSNSRSEMNVSTLELGDSALYLCATRATLSTDTQYFGPGTRLTVL.

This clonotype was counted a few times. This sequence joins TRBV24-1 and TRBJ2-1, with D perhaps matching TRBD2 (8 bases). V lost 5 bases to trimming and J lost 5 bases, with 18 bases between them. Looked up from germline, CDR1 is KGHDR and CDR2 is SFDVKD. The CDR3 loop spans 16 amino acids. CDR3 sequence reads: CATSVAGRGLDNEQFF. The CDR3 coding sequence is TGTGCCACCAGTGTCGCCGGGAGGGGGCTTGACAATGAGCAGTTCTTC.

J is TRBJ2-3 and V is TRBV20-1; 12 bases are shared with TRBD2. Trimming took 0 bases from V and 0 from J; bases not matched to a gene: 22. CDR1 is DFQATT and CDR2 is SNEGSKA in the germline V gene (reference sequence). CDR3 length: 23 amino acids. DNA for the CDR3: TGCAGTGCTAGAGATCGGGTTGGACTAGCGGGGCAAAGAGCGGGGGTTAGCACAGATACGCAGTATTTT. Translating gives CSARDRVGLAGQRAGVSTDTQYF.